The following is a TCR beta chain sequence with its context. Assay: immunoSEQ multiplex PCR; the TCRdb copy retains only in-frame clones and omits some. The sample has approximately 90,000 clones; approximately 90% are singletons. These data originate in a study of OX40 agonist ivuxolimab in advanced cancers. The germline gives CDR1 SGHTS, CDR2 YDEGEE. Trimming cost V 4 bases and J 0 bases; bases outside gene matches: 7. There are 18 residues in the CDR3. This TCR was recovered from an adult with an advanced solid tumor such as melanoma, head and neck, liver or kidney cancer. The sample was CD4+ or CD8+ T cells sorted from blood, taken in a trial of the OX40 agonist ivuxolimab. This rearrangement joins TRBV5-8 to TRBJ2-3; 14 nucleotides match TRBD2. CDR3 residues: CASSLGTSGGTSTDTQYF. The CDR3 DNA reads TGTGCCAGCAGCCTGGGGACTAGCGGGGGAACTAGCACAGATACGCAGTATTTT.